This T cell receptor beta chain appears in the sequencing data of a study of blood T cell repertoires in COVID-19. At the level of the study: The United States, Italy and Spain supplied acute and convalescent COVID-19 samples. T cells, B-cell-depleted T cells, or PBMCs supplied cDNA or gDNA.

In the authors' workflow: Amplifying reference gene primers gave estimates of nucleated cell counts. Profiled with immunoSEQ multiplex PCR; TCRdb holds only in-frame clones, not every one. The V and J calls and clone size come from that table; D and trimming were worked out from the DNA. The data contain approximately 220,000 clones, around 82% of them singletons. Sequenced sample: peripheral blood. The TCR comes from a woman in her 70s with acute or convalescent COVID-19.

The DNA of the CDR3 is TGTGCCAGCAGCCGCGGGACAGGTAATTCACCCCTCCACTTT. Translating it yields CASSRGTGNSPLHF. The V and J genes are TRBV3-1 (or the pseudogene TRBV3-2) and TRBJ1-6; 8 bases map to TRBD1. V trimming: 4 bases; J trimming: 6 bases; junction bases outside the gene matches: 2. The CDR3 totals 14 residues. CDR1 LGHDT and CDR2 YNNKEL come from the germline V gene (reference sequence).